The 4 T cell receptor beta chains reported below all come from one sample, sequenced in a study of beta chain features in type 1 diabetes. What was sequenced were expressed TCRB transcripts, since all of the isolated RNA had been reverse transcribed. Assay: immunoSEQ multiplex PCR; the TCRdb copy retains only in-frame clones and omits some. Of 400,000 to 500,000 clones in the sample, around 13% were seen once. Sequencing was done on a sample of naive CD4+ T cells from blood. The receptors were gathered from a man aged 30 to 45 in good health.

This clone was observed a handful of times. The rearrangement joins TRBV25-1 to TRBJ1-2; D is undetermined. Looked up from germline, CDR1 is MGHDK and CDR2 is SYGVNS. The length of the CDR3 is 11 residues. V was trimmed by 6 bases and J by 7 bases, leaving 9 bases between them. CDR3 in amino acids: CASREEVGYTF. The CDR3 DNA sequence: TGTGCCAGCAGGGAAGAGGTTGGCTACACCTTC.

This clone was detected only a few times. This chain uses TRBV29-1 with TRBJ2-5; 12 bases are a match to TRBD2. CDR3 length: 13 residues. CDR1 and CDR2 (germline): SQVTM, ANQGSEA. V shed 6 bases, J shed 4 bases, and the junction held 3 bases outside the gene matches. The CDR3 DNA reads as TGCAGCGTGGGGGGACTAGCGGGAGAGACCCAGTACTTC. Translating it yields CSVGGLAGETQYF.

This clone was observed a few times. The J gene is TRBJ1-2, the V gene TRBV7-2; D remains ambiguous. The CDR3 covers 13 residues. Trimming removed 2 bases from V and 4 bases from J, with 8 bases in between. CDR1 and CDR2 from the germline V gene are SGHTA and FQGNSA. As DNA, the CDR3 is TGTGCCAGCAGCTTAAAGGGATTCTATGGCTACACCTTC. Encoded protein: CASSLKGFYGYTF.

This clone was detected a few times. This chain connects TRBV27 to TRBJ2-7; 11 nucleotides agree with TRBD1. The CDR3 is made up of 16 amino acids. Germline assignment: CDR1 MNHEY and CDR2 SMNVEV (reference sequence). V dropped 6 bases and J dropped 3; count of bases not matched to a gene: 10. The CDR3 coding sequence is TGTGCCAGCAGCACTTTACAAGGGACAGGGGGCTACGAGCAGTACTTC. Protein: CASSTLQGTGGYEQYF.